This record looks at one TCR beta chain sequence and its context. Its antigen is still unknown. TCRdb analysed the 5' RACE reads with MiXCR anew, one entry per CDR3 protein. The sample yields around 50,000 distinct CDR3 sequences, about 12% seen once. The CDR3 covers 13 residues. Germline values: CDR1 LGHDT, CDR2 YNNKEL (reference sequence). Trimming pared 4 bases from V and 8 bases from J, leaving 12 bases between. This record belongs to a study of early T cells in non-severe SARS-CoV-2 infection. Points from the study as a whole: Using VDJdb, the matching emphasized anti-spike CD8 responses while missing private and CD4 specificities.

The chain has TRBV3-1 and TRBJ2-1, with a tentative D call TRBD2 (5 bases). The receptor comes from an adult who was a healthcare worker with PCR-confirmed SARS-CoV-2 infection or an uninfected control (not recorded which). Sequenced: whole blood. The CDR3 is CASSPRESYEQFF. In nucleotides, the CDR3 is TGTGCCAGCAGCCCGAGGGAGAGCTATGAGCAGTTCTTC.